The text below deals with one T cell receptor beta chain. The record originates from a study of blood T cell repertoires in COVID-19. On the study more broadly: COVID-19 samples from acute and convalescent phases originated in the United States, Italy and Spain.

Germline V gives CDR1 SGHRS, CDR2 YFSETQ. The CDR3 spans 14 residues. The V and J ends lost 4 bases and 6 bases respectively, with 15 bases between them. Sequencing used immunoSEQ multiplex PCR; TCRdb keeps in-frame clones, though not all of them. The data contain some 70,000 clones, 76% of them seen just once; the ten biggest clones take up just under 15%. Recruited during active infection, patients (from Seattle) were subsequently followed longitudinally. Sequences were obtained from peripheral blood. The gene calls are TRBV5-1 and TRBJ2-3, with a weak D call TRBD1 (5 bases). The clonotype originates from a man in his 60s with COVID-19, enrolled during active disease. CDR3 amino acids: CASSNPGNMDTQYF. CDR3 in DNA: TGCGCCAGCAGCAACCCAGGGAATATGGATACGCAGTATTTT.